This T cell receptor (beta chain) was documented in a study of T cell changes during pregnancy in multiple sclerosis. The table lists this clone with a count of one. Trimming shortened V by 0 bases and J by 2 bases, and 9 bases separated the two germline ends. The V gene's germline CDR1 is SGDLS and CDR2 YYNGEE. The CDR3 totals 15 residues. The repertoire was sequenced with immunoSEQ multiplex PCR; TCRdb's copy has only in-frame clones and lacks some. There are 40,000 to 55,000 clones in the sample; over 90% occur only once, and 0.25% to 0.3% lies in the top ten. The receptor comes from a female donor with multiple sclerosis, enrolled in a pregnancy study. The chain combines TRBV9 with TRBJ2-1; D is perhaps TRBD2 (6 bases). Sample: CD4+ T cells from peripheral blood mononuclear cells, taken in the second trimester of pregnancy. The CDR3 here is CASSVEWRAYNEQFF. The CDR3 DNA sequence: TGTGCCAGCAGCGTAGAGTGGAGGGCCTACAATGAGCAGTTCTTC.